The 7 T cell receptor beta chains reported below all come from one sample, sequenced in a study of CD8 T cells in ankylosing spondylitis. Study-wide results and limits: A TCR beta motif of eight or nine highly homologous variants seemed to mark ankylosing spondylitis blood.

Their target antigens are unknown. TCRdb reprocessed the 5' RACE reads via MiXCR and lists one record per CDR3 protein. Of about 540,000 distinct CDR3 sequences in the sample, about 13% are singletons; the top ten hold under 7.5%. Sequenced material: blood, either unsorted or a sorted T cell fraction (not recorded which). The source is a male donor with ankylosing spondylitis.

This clonotype was counted between two and nine times. The CDR3 is CASKGTGSYEQFF. CDR3 DNA sequence: TGTGCCAGCAAAGGGACAGGGTCGTATGAGCAGTTCTTC. The chain combines TRBV2 with TRBJ2-1; 9 nucleotides align to TRBD1. Germline assignment: CDR1 SNHLY and CDR2 FYNNEI. The V segment lost 7 bases and the J segment 8 bases; nucleotides outside the gene matches: 6. This CDR3 has 13 residues.

In its sample, this clonotype was seen a few times. The chain carries TRBV6-1 and TRBJ2-7; tentatively, D is TRBD1 (5 bases). Germline V gene lookup returns CDR1 MNHNS and CDR2 SASEGT. The CDR3 covers 15 residues. Trimming took off 1 base at V and 2 bases at J, with 12 bases between the two ends. In DNA form, the CDR3 reads TGTGCCAGCAGTGAAGGCGGACAAACGACCTACGAGCAGTACTTC. This sequence encodes CASSEGGQTTYEQYF.

This clonotype was observed a handful of times. The V call is TRBV3-1, the J call TRBJ2-2, with D hard to call. The V gene lost 4 bases and the J gene lost 4 bases, with 10 bases spanning the gap. The CDR3 covers 14 residues. Germline CDR1 is LGHDT and CDR2 is YNNKEL (reference sequence). The CDR3 nucleotides are TGTGCCAGCAGCCCCTTGTCCATCACCGGGGAGCTGTTTTTT. Amino acid sequence: CASSPLSITGELFF.

This clonotype was counted a few times. V gene TRBV20-1 combines with J gene TRBJ2-1; no firm D call. The CDR3 runs 13 residues. V lost 6 bases and J lost 0, with 9 bases in between. CDR1 is DFQATT, CDR2 SNEGSKA, per germline (reference sequence). CDR3 sequence reads: CSAARPSYNEQFF. The DNA for the CDR3 is TGCAGTGCGGCCCGTCCCTCCTACAATGAGCAGTTCTTC.

There are many counts of this clonotype. J is TRBJ2-1 and V is TRBV29-1; weak D call: TRBD2 (6 bases). The germline V and J ends were trimmed by 4 bases and 4 bases, with 14 bases remaining between them. Per germline, CDR1 SQVTM and CDR2 ANQGSEA. This CDR3 is 14 amino acids long. CDR3 residues: CSVGRAGPYNEQFF. The DNA for the CDR3 is TGCAGCGTTGGGCGAGCGGGTCCGTACAATGAGCAGTTCTTC.

This clonotype was seen a handful of times. The V and J genes are TRBV19 and TRBJ2-1; TRBD1 matches at 8 bases. V lost 5 bases and J lost 7; bases outside the gene matches: 4. The CDR3 sequence is 13 residues long. From germline, CDR1 is LNHDA and CDR2 SQIVND (reference sequence). Here the CDR3 reads CASSGQGMNEQFF. The CDR3 DNA follows: TGTGCCAGTAGTGGACAGGGTATGAATGAGCAGTTCTTC.

The V and J genes are TRBV5-1 and TRBJ2-3, with TRBD2 identical over 8 bases. The ends lost 4 bases at V and 6 bases at J; junction bases unmatched: 7. The germline gives CDR1 SGHRS, CDR2 YFSETQ. The length of the CDR3 is 14 residues. The DNA for the CDR3 is TGCGCCAGCAGCCCCGGGACTAGAATGGATACGCAGTATTTT. Translation: CASSPGTRMDTQYF.